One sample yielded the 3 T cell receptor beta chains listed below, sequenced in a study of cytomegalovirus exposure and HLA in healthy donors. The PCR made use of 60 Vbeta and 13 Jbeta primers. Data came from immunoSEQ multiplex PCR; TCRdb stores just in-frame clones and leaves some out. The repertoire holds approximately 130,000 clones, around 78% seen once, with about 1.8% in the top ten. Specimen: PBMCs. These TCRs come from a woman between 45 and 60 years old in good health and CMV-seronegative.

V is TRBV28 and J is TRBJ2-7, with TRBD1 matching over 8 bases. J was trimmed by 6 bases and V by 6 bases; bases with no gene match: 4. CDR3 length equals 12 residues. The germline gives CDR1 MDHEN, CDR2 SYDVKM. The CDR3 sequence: CASRATGGEQYF. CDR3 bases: TGTGCCAGCAGGGCCACAGGGGGCGAGCAGTACTTC.

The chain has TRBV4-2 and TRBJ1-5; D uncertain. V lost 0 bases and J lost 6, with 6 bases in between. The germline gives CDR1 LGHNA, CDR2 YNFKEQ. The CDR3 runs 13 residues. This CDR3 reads CASSQEGGQPQHF. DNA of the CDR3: TGTGCCAGCAGCCAAGAAGGAGGTCAGCCCCAGCATTTT.

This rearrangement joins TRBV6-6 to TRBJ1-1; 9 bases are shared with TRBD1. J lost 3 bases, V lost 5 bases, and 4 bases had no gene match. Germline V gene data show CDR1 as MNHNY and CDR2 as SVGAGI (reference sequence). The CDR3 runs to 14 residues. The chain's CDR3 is CASSPDRGYTEAFF. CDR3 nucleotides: TGTGCCAGCAGTCCCGACAGGGGGTACACTGAAGCTTTCTTT.